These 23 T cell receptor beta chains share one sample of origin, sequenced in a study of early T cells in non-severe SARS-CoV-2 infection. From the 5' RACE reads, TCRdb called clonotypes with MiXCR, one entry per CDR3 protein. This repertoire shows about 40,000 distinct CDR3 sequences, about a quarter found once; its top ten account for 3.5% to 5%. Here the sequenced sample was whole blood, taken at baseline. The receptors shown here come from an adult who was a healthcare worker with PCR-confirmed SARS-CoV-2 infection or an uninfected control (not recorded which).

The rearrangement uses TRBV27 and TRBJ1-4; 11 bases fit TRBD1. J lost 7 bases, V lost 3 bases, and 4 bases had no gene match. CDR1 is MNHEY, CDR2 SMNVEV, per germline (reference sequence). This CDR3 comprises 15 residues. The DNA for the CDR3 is TGTGCCAGCAGTTTTCGGACAGGGGGCTTTGAAAAACTGTTTTTT. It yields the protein CASSFRTGGFEKLFF.

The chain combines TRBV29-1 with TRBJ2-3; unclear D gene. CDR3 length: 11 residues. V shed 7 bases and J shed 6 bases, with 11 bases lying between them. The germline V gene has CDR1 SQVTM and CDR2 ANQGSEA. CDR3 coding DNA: TGCAGCGCCCTGCTCCGGGATACGCAGTATTTT. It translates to CSALLRDTQYF.

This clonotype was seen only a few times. This CDR3 is CASRKTIEPGNTIYF. The DNA for the CDR3 is TGTGCCAGCAGAAAAACTATTGAACCTGGAAACACCATATATTTT. V gene TRBV21-1 combines with J gene TRBJ1-3. TRBV21-1 is classified as a pseudogene. The CDR3 runs to 15 residues.

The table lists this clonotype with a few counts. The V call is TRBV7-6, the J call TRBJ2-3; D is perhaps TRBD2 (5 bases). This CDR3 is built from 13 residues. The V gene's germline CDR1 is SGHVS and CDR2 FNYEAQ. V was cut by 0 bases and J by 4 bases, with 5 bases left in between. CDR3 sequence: CASSLAEADTQYF. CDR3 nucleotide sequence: TGTGCCAGCAGCTTAGCGGAGGCAGATACGCAGTATTTT.

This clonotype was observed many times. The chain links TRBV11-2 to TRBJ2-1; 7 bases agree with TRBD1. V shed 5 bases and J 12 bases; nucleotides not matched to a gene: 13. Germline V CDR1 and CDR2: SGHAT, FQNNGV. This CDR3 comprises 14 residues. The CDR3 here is CASSILGTAWRQFF. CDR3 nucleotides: TGTGCCAGCAGCATACTAGGGACAGCCTGGAGGCAGTTCTTC.

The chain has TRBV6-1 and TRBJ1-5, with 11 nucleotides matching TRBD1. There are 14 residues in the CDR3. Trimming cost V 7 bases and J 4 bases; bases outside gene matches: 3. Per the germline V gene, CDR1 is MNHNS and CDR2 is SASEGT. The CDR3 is CASNRDRGNQPQHF. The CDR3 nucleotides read TGTGCCAGCAACCGGGACAGGGGGAATCAGCCCCAGCATTTT.

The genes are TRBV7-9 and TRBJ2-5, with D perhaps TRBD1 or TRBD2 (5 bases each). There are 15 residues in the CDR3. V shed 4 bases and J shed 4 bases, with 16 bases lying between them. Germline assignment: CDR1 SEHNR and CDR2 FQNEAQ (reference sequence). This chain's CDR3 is CASSWDLGEVETQYF. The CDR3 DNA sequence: TGTGCCAGCAGCTGGGACCTTGGTGAGGTAGAGACCCAGTACTTC.

CDR3 residues: CASKERGNNSPLHF. In DNA form, the CDR3 reads TGTGCCAGTAAGGAACGGGGTAATAATTCACCCCTCCACTTT. The chain combines TRBV19 with TRBJ1-6; D is uncertain. CDR3 length: 14 amino acids. The germline V gene has CDR1 LNHDA and CDR2 SQIVND (reference sequence). Between the trimmed V and J ends, which lost 7 bases and 5 bases, there was a span of 12 bases.

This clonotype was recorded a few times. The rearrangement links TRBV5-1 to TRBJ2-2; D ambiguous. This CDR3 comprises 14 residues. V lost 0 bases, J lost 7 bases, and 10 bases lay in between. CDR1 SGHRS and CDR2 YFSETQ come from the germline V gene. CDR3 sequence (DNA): TGCGCCAGCAGCTTGGAGGCGGTTGGCGGGGAGCTGTTTTTT. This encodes CASSLEAVGGELFF.

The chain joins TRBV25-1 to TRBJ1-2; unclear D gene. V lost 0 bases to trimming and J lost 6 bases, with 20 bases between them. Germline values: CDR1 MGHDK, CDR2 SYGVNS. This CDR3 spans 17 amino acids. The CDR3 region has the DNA TGTGCCAGCAGTGAATATAATCCCCGACAAGGGCGGGATGGCTACACCTTC. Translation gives CASSEYNPRQGRDGYTF.

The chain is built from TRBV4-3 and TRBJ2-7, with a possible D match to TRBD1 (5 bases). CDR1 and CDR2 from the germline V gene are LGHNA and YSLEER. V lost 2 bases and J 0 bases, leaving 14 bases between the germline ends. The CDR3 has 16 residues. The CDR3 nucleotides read TGCGCCAGCAGCCAATATACCGACAGAGCCTCCTACGAGCAGTACTTC. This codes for CASSQYTDRASYEQYF.

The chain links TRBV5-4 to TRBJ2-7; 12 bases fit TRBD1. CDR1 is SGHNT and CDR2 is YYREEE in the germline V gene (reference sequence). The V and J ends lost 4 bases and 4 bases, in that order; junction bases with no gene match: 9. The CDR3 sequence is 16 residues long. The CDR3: CASSPDPGQGAYEQYF. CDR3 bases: TGTGCCAGCAGCCCGGATCCGGGACAGGGGGCTTACGAGCAGTACTTC.

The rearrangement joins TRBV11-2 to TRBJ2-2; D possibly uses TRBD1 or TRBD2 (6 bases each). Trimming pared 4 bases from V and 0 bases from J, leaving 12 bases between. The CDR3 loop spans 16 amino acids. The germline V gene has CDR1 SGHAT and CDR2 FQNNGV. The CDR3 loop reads CASSSGGISNTGELFF. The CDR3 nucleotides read TGTGCCAGCAGCTCCGGGGGCATTTCGAACACCGGGGAGCTGTTTTTT.

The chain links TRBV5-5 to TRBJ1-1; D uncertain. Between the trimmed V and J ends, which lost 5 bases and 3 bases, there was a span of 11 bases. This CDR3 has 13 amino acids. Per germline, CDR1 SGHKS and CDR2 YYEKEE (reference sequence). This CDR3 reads CASSQLAYTEAFF. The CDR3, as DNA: TGTGCCAGCAGTCAATTGGCCTACACTGAAGCTTTCTTT.

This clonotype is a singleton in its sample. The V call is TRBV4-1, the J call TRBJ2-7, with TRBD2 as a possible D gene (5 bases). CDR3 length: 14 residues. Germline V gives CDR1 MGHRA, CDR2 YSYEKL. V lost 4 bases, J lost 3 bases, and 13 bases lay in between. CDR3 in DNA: TGCGCCAGCAGCCGCGGAATTGGAGGCTACGAGCAGTACTTC. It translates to CASSRGIGGYEQYF.

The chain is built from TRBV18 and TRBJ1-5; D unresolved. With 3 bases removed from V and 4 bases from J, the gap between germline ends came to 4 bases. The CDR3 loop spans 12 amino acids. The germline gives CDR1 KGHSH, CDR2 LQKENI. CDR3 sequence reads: CASSPPNQPQHF. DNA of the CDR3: TGTGCCAGCTCACCTCCAAATCAGCCCCAGCATTTT.

CDR3 DNA: TGTGCCAGCAGCCCAGGACGGCTCTCTGGAAACACCATATATTTT. Its translation: CASSPGRLSGNTIYF. V is TRBV7-9 and J is TRBJ1-3; no clear D gene. The CDR3 loop spans 15 amino acids. CDR1 SEHNR and CDR2 FQNEAQ come from the germline V gene (reference sequence). The V end was cut by 5 bases, the J end by 0 bases, with 11 bases between.

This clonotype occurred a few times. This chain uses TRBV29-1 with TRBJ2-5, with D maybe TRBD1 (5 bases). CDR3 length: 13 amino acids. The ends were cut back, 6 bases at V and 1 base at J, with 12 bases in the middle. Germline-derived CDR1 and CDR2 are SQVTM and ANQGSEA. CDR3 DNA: TGCAGCGTGGGTACGACAGTCCAAGAGACCCAGTACTTC. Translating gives CSVGTTVQETQYF.

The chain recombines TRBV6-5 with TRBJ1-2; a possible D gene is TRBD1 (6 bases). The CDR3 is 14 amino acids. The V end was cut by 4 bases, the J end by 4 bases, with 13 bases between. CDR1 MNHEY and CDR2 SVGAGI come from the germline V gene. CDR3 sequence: CASSSPGQLYGYTF. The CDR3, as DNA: TGTGCCAGCAGTTCCCCGGGACAACTCTATGGCTACACCTTC.

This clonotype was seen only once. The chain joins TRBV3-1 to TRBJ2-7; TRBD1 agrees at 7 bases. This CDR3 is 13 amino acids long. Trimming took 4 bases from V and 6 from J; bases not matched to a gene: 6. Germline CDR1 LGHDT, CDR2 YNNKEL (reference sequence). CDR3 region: CASSRDRTSEQYF. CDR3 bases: TGTGCCAGCAGCCGGGACAGAACCTCCGAGCAGTACTTC.

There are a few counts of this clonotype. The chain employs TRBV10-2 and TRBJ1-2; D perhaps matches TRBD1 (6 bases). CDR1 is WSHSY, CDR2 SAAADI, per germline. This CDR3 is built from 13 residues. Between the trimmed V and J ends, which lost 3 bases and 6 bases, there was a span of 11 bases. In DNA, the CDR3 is TGCGCCAGCAGTGACAGGGGAGAGGATGGCTACACCTTC. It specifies CASSDRGEDGYTF.

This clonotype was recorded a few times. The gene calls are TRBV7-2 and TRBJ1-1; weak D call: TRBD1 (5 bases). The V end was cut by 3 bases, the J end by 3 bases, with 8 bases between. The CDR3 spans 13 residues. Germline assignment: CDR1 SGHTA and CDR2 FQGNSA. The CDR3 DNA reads TGTGCCAGCAGCTTCCAGGGAGACACTGAAGCTTTCTTT. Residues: CASSFQGDTEAFF.

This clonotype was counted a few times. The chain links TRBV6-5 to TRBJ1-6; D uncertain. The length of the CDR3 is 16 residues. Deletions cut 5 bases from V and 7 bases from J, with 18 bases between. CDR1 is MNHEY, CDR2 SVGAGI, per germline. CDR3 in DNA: TGTGCCAGCAGTCCTCGGGAGGTCTCTACGAATTCACCCCTCCACTTT. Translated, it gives CASSPREVSTNSPLHF.